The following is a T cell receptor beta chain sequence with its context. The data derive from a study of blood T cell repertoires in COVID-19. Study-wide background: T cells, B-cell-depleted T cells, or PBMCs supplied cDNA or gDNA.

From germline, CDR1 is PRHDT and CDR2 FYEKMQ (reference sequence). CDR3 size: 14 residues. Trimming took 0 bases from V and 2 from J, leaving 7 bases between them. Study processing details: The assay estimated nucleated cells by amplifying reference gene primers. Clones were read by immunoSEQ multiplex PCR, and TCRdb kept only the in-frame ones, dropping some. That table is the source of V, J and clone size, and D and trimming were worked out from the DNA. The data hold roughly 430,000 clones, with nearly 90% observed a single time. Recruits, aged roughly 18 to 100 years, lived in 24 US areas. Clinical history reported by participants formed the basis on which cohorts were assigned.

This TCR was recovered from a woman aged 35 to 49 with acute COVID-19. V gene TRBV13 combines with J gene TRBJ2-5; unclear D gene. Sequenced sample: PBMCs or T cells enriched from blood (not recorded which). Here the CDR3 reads CASSLGVQQETQYF. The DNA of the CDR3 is TGTGCCAGCAGCTTAGGAGTACAGCAAGAGACCCAGTACTTC.